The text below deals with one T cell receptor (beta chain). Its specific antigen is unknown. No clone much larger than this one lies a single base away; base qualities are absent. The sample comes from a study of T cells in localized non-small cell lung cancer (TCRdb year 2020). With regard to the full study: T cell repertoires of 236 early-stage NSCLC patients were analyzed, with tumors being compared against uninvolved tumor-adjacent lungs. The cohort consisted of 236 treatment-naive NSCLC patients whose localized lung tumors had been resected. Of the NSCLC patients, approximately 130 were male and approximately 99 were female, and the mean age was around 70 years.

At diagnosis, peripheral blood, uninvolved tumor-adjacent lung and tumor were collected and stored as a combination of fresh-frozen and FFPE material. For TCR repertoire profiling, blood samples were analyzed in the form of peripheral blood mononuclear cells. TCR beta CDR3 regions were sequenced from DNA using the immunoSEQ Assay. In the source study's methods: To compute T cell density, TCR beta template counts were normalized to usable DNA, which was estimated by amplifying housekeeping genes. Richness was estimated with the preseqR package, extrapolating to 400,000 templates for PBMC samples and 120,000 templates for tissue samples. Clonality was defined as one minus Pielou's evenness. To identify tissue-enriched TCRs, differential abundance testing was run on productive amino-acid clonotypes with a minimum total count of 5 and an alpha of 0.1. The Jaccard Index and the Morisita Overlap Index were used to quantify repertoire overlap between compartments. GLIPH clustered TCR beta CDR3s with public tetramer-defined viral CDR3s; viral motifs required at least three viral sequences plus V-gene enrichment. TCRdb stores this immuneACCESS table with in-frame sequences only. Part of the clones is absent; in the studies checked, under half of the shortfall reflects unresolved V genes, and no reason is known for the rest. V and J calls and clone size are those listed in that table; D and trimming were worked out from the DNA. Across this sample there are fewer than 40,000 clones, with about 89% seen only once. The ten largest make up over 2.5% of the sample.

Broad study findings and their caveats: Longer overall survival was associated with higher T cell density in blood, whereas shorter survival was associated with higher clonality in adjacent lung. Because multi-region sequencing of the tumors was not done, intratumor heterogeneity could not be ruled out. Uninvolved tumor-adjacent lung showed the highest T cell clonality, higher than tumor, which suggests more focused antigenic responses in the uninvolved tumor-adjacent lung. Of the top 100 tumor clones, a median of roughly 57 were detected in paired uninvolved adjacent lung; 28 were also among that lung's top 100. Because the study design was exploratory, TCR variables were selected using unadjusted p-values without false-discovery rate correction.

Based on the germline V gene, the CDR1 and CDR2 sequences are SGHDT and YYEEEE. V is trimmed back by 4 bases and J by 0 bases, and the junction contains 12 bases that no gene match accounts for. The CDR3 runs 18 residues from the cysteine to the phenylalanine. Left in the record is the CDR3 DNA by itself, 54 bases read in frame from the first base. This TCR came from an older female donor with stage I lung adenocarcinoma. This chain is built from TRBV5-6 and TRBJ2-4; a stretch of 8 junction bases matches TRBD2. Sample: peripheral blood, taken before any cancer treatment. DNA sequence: TGTGCCAGCAGCGGGGGGGTGGCTCTAGCGGGAGCCAAAAACATTCAGTACTTC. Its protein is CASSGGVALAGAKNIQYF.